The T cell receptor beta chain under discussion was sequenced for a study of human T cells and chemical hapten exposure. Study summary: How much TCR each sample yielded varied, mostly because pooled library volumes differed slightly. Overall study results and limits: With DPC sensitization, TCRs exceeding 1 in 1000 frequency showed no change.

Individual cDNA molecules (in the library) carried attached unique molecular identifiers. Original processing methods: The number of TCRs in each sample had a median of roughly 100,000 and spanned roughly 23,224 to 750,000. TCRdb processed the RACE reads anew with MiXCR; each CDR3 protein has one entry. In this record, the V and J calls reflect TCRdb's handling and not the investigators' own analysis. The sample has some 81,000 distinct CDR3 sequences, approximately 8.6% seen once. About this clonotype: Its antigen is not identified.

Time point meaning: healthy volunteer bleed at 6 weeks. From whole blood left unfractionated, total RNA was extracted. Sequencing input: whole blood. This TCR derives from a female donor in good health. Some clones in this sample may be carry-over from other donors' samples.

The CDR3 DNA sequence: TGTGCCAGCAGCCAAGAGAGGGGCGAGCAGTACTTC. Protein sequence: CASSQERGEQYF. The chain couples TRBV3-1 to TRBJ2-7, with D perhaps assigned TRBD1 or TRBD2 (5 bases each). Germline loops: CDR1 LGHDT, CDR2 YNNKEL (reference sequence). The V end lost 0 bases, the J end lost 6 bases, and 6 bases lay between the germline ends. There are 12 residues in the CDR3.